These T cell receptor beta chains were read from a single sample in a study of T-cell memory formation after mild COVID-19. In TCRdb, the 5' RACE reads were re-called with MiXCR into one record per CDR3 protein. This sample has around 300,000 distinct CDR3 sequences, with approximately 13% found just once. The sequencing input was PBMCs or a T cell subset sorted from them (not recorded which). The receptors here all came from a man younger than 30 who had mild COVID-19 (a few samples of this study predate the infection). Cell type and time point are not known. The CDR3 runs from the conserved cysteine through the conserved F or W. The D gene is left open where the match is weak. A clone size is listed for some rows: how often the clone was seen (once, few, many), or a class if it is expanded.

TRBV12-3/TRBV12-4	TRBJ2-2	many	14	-	CASRRFRNTGELFF	TGTGCCAGCAGACGATTTAGGAACACCGGGGAGCTGTTTTTT
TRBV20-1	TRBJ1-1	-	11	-	CSAREHTEAFF	TGCAGTGCTAGAGAACACACTGAAGCTTTCTTT
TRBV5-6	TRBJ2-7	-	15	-	CASSPPLGALYEQYF	TGTGCCAGCAGCCCCCCTTTGGGGGCGTTGTACGAGCAGTACTTC
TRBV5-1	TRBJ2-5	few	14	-	CASSLAGVAQGEYF	TGCGCCAGCAGCTTGGCCGGAGTGGCCCAGGGCGAGTACTTC
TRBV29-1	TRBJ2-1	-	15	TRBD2	CSVSRSGGHYNEQFF	TGCAGCGTTTCCCGAAGCGGGGGGCACTACAATGAGCAGTTCTTC
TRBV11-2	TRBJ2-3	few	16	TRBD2	CASSILLAGGSDTQYF	TGTGCCAGCAGCATCCTGCTAGCGGGGGGTTCAGATACGCAGTATTTT
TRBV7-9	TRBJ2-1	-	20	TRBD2	CASSLGSLRGVPSSYNEQFF	TGTGCCAGCAGCTTAGGAAGCTTGCGGGGGGTCCCGAGCTCCTACAATGAGCAGTTCTTC
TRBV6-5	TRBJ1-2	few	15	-	CASSVRATPSYGYTF	TGTGCCAGCAGCGTCAGGGCCACCCCGTCGTATGGCTACACCTTC
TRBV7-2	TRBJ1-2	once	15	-	CASSRPQGARYGYTF	TGTGCCAGCAGCCGCCCCCAGGGCGCGCGCTATGGCTACACCTTC
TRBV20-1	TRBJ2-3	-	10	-	CSQAGDTQYF	TGCAGCCAAGCCGGCGATACGCAGTATTTT
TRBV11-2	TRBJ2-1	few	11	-	CASSLLARQFF	TGTGCCAGCAGCTTATTAGCCAGGCAGTTCTTC
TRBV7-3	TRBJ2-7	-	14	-	CASSPGTLRREQYF	TGTGCCAGCAGCCCCGGGACACTCAGGCGGGAGCAGTACTTC
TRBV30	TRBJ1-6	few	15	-	CAWSVSLWARRSLHF	TGTGCCTGGAGTGTAAGTCTTTGGGCACGTAGATCCCTCCACTTT
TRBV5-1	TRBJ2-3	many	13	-	CASSLWTADTQYF	TGCGCCAGCAGCTTATGGACAGCAGATACGCAGTATTTT
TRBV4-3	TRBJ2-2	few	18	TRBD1	CASSQDGFLDRETGELFF	TGCGCCAGCAGCCAAGATGGTTTTCTGGACAGGGAAACCGGGGAGCTGTTTTTT
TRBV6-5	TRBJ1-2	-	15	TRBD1	CASSSPGTGGYGYTF	TGTGCCAGCAGTTCCCCTGGGACAGGGGGGTATGGCTACACCTTC
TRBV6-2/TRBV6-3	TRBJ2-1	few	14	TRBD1	CASRGTGEGYEQFF	TGTGCCAGCAGAGGGACAGGGGAAGGTTATGAGCAGTTCTTC
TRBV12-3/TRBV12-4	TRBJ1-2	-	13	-	CASSSEAGVGYTF	TGTGCCAGCAGCTCTGAGGCCGGGGTTGGCTACACCTTC
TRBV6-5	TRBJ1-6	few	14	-	CASRLQAYNSPLHF	TGTGCCAGCAGATTACAGGCCTATAATTCACCCCTCCACTTT
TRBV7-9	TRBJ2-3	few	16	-	CASRTSRPPITDTQYF	TGTGCCAGCAGAACCAGTAGACCGCCAATCACAGATACGCAGTATTTT
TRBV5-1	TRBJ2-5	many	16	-	CASSIPQGGLEETQYF	TGCGCCAGCAGCATACCCCAGGGTGGGTTGGAAGAGACCCAGTACTTC
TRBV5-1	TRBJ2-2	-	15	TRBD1	CASSRGQVVTGELFF	TGCGCCAGCAGCCGAGGACAGGTGGTCACCGGGGAGCTGTTTTTT
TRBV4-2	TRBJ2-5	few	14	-	CASSQAGDQETQYF	TGTGCCAGCAGCCAAGCGGGGGACCAAGAGACCCAGTACTTC
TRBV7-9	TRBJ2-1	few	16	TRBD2	CASSSRGSGGPNEQFF	TGTGCCAGCAGCTCCCGTGGTAGCGGGGGGCCCAATGAGCAGTTCTTC
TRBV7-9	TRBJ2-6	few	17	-	CASSSNSGFSGANVLTF	TGTGCCAGCAGCTCTAATAGCGGCTTCTCTGGGGCCAACGTCCTGACTTTC
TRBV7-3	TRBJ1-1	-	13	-	CASSLNLLTEAFF	TGTGCCAGCAGCTTAAATCTCCTTACTGAAGCTTTCTTT
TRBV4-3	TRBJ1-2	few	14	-	CASSQETRVRGYTF	TGCGCCAGCAGCCAAGAAACGAGGGTTCGGGGCTACACCTTC
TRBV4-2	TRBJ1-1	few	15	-	CASSQAPDRNTEAFF	TGTGCCAGCAGCCAAGCCCCAGACAGGAACACTGAAGCTTTCTTT
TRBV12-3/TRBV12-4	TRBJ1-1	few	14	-	CASSYAGLNTEAFF	TGTGCCAGCAGTTATGCGGGACTGAACACTGAAGCTTTCTTT
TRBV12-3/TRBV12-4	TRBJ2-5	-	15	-	CASSLFRGLGETQYF	TGTGCCAGCAGTTTGTTTCGGGGCCTGGGAGAGACCCAGTACTTC
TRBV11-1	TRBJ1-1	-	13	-	CASSRGTSDGAFF	TGTGCCAGCAGCCGCGGGACGTCCGATGGAGCTTTCTTT
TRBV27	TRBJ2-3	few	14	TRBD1	CASTGGMRADTQYF	TGTGCCAGCACAGGGGGCATGAGGGCAGATACGCAGTATTTT
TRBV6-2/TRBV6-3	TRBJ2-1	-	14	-	CASRPKSSYNEQFF	TGTGCCAGCAGACCCAAAAGCTCCTACAATGAGCAGTTCTTC
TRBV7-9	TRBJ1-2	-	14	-	CASSGWALGYGYTF	TGTGCCAGCAGCGGATGGGCCCTCGGCTATGGCTACACCTTC
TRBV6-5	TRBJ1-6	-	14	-	CASSYRTGTSPLHF	TGTGCCAGCAGTTACCGTACTGGTACGTCACCCCTCCACTTT
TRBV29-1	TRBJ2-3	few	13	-	CSVAALGTDTQYF	TGCAGCGTGGCCGCCCTGGGCACAGATACGCAGTATTTT